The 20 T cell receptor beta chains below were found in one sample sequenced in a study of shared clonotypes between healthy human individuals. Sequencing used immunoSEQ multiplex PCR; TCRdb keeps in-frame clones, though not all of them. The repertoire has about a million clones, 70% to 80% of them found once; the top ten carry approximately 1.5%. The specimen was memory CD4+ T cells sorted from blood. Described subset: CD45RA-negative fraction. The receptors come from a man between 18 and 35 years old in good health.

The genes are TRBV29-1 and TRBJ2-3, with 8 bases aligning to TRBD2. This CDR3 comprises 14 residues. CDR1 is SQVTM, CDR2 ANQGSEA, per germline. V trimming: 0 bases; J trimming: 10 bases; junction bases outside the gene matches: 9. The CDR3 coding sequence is TGCAGCGTTGAAGAAATAGCGGGACAATCAGCGCAGTATTTT. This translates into CSVEEIAGQSAQYF.

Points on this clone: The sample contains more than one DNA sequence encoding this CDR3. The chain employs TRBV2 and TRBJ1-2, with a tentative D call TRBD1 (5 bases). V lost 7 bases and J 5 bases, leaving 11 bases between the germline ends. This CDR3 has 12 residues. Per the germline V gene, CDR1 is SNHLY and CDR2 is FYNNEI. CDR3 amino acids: CASKRDSYGYTF. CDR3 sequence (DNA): TGTGCCAGCAAAAGAGACAGTTATGGCTACACCTTC.

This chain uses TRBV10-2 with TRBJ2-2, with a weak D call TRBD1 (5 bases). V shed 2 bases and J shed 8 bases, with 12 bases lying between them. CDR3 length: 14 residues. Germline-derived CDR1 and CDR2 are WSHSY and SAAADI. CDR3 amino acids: CASSEPPRTGELFF. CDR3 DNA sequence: TGCGCCAGCAGTGAGCCCCCCCGGACAGGGGAGCTGTTTTTT.

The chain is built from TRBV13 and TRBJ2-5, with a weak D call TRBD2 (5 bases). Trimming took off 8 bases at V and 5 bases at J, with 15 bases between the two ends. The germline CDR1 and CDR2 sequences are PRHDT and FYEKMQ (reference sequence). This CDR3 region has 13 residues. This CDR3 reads CASRGPDSETQYF. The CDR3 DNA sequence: TGTGCCAGCCGGGGTCCCGACTCGGAGACCCAGTACTTC.

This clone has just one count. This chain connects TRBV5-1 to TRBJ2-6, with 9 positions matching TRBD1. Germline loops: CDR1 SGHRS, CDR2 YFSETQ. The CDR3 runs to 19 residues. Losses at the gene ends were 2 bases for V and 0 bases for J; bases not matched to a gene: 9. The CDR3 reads CASSFLRQGESSGANVLTF. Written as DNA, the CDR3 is TGCGCCAGCAGCTTCCTCCGACAGGGGGAAAGCTCTGGGGCCAACGTCCTGACTTTC.

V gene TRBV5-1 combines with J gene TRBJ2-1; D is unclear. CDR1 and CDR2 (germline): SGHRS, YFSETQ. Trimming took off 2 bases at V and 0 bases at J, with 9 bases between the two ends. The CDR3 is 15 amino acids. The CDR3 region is CASSFDPRSYNEQFF. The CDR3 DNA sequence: TGCGCCAGCAGCTTCGACCCCCGCTCCTACAATGAGCAGTTCTTC.

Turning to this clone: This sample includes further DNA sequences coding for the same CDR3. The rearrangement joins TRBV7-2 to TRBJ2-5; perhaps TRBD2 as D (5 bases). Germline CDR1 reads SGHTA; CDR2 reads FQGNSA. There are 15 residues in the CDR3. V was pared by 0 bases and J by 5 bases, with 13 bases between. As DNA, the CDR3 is TGTGCCAGCAGCTTAGCATCGGGGAATAGGGAGACCCAGTACTTC. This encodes CASSLASGNRETQYF.

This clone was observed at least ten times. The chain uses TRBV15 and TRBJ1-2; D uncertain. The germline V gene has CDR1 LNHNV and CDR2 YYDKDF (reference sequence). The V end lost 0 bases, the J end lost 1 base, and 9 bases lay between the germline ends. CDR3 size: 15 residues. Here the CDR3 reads CATSRDREINYGYTF. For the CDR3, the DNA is TGTGCCACCAGCAGAGATCGGGAGATTAACTATGGCTACACCTTC.

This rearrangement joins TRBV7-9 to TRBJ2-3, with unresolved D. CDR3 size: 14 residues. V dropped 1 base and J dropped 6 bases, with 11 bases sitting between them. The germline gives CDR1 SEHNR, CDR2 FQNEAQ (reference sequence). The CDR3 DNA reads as TGTGCCAGCAGCTTAGATGCCCCCCAGGATACGCAGTATTTT. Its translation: CASSLDAPQDTQYF.

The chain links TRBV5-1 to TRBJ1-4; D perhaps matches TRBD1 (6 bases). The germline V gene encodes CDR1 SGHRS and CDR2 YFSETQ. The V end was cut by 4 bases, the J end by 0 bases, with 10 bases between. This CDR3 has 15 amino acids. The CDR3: CASSRTDPTNEKLFF. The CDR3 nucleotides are TGCGCCAGCAGCCGGACAGACCCAACTAATGAAAAACTGTTTTTT.

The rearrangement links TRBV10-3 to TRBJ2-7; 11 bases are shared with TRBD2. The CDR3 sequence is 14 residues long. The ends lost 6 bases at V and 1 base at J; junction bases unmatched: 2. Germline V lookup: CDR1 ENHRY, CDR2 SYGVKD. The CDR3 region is CAISLAGGSYEQYF. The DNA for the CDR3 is TGTGCCATCAGCTTAGCGGGGGGGTCCTACGAGCAGTACTTC.

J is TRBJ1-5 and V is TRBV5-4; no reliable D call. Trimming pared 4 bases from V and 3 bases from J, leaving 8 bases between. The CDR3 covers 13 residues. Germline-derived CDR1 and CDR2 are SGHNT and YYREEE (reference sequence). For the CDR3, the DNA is TGTGCCAGCAGCCGTGACATCAATCAGCCCCAGCATTTT. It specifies CASSRDINQPQHF.

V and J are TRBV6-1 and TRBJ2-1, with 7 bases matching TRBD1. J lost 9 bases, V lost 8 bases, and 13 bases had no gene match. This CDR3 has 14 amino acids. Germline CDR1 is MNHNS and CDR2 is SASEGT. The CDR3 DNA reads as TGTGCCAGCGGCACAGGGGCCTTTGCGAGTGAGCAGTTCTTC. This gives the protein CASGTGAFASEQFF.

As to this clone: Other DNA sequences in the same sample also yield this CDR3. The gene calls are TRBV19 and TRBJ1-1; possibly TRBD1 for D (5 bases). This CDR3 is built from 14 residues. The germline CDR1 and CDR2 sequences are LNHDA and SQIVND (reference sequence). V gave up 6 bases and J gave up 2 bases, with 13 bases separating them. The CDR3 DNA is TGTGCCAGTAGGACTGGGGGGGGTAACACTGAAGCTTTCTTT. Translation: CASRTGGGNTEAFF.

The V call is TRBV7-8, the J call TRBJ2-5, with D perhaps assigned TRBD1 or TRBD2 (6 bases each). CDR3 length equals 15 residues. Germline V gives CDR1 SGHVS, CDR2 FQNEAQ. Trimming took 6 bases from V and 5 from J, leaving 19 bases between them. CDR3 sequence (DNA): TGTGCCAGCAGTTTAATAGGGGGACGGGAGGAGACCCAGTACTTC. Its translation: CASSLIGGREETQYF.

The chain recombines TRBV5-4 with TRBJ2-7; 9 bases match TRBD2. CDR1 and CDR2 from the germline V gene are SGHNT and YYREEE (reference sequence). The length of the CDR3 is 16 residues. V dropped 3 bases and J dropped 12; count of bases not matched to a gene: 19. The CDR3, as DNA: TGTGCCAGCAGCTATAAGGGAGGGCTAGCGGGGTCCCCCCGGTACTTC. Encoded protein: CASSYKGGLAGSPRYF.

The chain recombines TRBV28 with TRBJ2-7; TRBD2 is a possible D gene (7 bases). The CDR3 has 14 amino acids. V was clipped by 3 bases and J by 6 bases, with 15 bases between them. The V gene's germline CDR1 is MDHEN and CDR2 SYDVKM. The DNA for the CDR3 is TGTGCCAGCAGTTTGTTGGGGGGGGCGGGCGAGCAGTACTTC. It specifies CASSLLGGAGEQYF.

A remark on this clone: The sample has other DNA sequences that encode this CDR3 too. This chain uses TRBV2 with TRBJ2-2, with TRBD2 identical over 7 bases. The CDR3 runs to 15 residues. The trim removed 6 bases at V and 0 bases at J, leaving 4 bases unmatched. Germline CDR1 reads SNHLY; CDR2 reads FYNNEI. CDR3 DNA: TGTGCCAGCAGAGAGCTAGCGGCGAACACCGGGGAGCTGTTTTTT. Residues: CASRELAANTGELFF.

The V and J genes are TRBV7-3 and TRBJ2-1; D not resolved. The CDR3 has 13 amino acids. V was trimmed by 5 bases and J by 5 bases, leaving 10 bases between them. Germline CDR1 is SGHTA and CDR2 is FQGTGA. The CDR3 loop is CASSLNSDNEQFF. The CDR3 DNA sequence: TGTGCCAGCAGCCTCAATAGTGACAATGAGCAGTTCTTC. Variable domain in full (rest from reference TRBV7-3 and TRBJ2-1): GAGVSQTPSNKVTEKGKYVELRCDPISGHTALYWYRQSLGQGPEFLIYFQGTGAADDSGLPNDRFFAVRPEGSVSTLKIQRTERGDSAVYLCASSLNSDNEQFFGPGTRLTVL.

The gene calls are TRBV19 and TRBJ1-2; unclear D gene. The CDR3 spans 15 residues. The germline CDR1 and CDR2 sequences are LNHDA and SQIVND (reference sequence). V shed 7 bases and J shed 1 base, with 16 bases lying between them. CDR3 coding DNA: TGTGCCAGTACCCGAGGAGTCCTTAATAACTATGGCTACACCTTC. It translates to CASTRGVLNNYGYTF.